This is a list of T cell receptor beta chains from one sample in a study of CD8 T cells in ankylosing spondylitis. TCRdb re-called the 5' RACE reads with MiXCR, one entry per CDR3 protein. Of some 140,000 distinct CDR3 sequences listed, around 7.9% are singletons. The sequencing input was blood, either unsorted or a sorted T cell fraction (not recorded which). These receptors were taken from a female donor with ankylosing spondylitis or in good health (not recorded which). The CDR3 runs from the conserved cysteine through the conserved F or W. Each record gives: clone size, V gene, CDR3 protein. Clone size is not always given. Where it is, it says once, few, many or a class for expanded clones.

- | TRBV27 | CASSGPGTLANGYTF
many | TRBV7-2 | CASSAGSRGTEAFF
many | TRBV3-1 | CASSQWEGGKETQYF
many | TRBV10-3 | CAIRPRGALYNEQFF
many | TRBV29-1 | CSVAGPHGSNYGYTF
many | TRBV12-3/TRBV12-4 | CASSFGGDSTDTQYF
few | TRBV6-2/TRBV6-3 | CASSGGGLPRFQPQHF
many | TRBV5-1 | CASSSRQGASYEQYF
- | TRBV5-1 | CASSAGQGPTGELFF
many | TRBV7-3 | CASSLGLRENYGYTF
many | TRBV12-3/TRBV12-4 | CASSEDPFYNEQFF
- | TRBV6-5 | CASSYPRTELRNYGYTF
many | TRBV7-6 | CASSATAFPGQPQHF
many | TRBV7-2 | CASSLDSIRSETQYF
few | TRBV4-2 | CASSPLFRSLTANTGELFF
many | TRBV7-2 | CASSLEAGYGEQFF
many | TRBV6-5 | CASSYSKGDEQYF
many | TRBV5-6 | CASSSRPGGNQPQHF
many | TRBV7-8 | CASSYGKIGQLFF
many | TRBV7-2 | CASSPHGQGGGELFF
many | TRBV20-1 | CSAAPGQGANTEAFF
many | TRBV20-1 | CSARSGPQETQYF
many | TRBV11-2 | CASSPGHAGNRALGENTIYF
many | TRBV9 | CASSGGETEAFF
- | TRBV7-2 | CASSFQGLAGAMGTQYF
many | TRBV29-1 | CSVDRGPTEAFF
many | TRBV7-2 | CASSLVGLDTGELFF
many | TRBV2 | CASSGQVNTEAFF
many | TRBV3-1 | CASSQVPYEQYF
many | TRBV7-8 | CASSTTNLDTEAFF
- | TRBV7-2 | CASSLRAGRKDYGYTF
many | TRBV29-1 | CSVGDGGQNTEAFF
many | TRBV11-2 | CASSFTSGGAGGTDTQYF
- | TRBV18 | CASSPGQGWNEKLFF
many | TRBV12-3/TRBV12-4 | CASSQPSGLEKLFF
many | TRBV7-9 | CASSSGIYNSPLHF
many | TRBV29-1 | CSVEDRVRGLAYEQYF
many | TRBV20-1 | CSARDPTGSRTEAFF
many | TRBV4-1 | CASSQDQRGSYNEQFF
- | TRBV5-1 | CASSRTGPSYNEQFF
many | TRBV20-1 | CSARDPTGSGNTIYF
- | TRBV11-2 | CASSSGQATDTQYF
many | TRBV20-1 | CSATYRDRGRLNYGYTF
many | TRBV6-4 | CASSEGGNSGNTIYF
many | TRBV6-2/TRBV6-3 | CASSQTSGGVNEQFF
- | TRBV27 | CASSPGTGSGANVLTF
many | TRBV7-2 | CASSLGGATRGYTF
many | TRBV11-1 | CASSLEPRGREAFF
few | TRBV7-2 | CASSLTTSGTAYGYTF
many | TRBV12-3/TRBV12-4 | CASSLGSPYEQYF
many | TRBV7-9 | CASSPPDRGPGELFF
many | TRBV9 | CASSAKSVPGVYGYTF
- | TRBV29-1 | CSVSFQGTSNQPQHF
- | TRBV10-3 | CAISDPSRRGLVNYGYTF
many | TRBV27 | CASRTGSRNSPLHF
many | TRBV20-1 | CSATPGADTGELFF
many | TRBV12-3/TRBV12-4 | CASSLRLAGGGSYNEQFF
many | TRBV12-3/TRBV12-4 | CASSLSGLEQYF
many | TRBV15 | CATSRVVAGEDTQYF
- | TRBV30 | CAWSVHSSLRTEAFF